This T cell receptor (beta chain) was captured in a study of blood T cell repertoires in COVID-19. As for the study in general: T cells, B-cell-depleted T cells, or PBMCs supplied cDNA or gDNA.

This clone was observed once. Measured with immunoSEQ multiplex PCR; TCRdb has only the in-frame clones, and not every one. The data show about 81,000 clones, 91% seen once. Trimming pared 5 bases from V and 4 bases from J, leaving 17 bases between. This CDR3 has 14 residues. Germline V gives CDR1 SQVTM, CDR2 ANQGSEA. This TCR derives from a woman aged 45 to 65 in a cohort sampled during active COVID-19. V gene TRBV29-1 combines with J gene TRBJ1-2; perhaps TRBD1 as D (5 bases). Source material: peripheral blood. DNA for the CDR3: TGCAGCGTTACAGGTACAGGTCGAGGCTATGGCTACACCTTC. This gives the protein CSVTGTGRGYGYTF.